This T cell receptor (beta chain) was profiled in a study of radiotherapy plus CTLA-4 blockade in lung cancer. Here immunoSEQ multiplex PCR was the method, and the copy in TCRdb shows in-frame clones only, minus some. The profile shows 83,000 or so clones, over 80% of them singletons. With 1 base clipped from V and 6 bases from J, the junction kept 12 bases outside the gene matches. The CDR3 runs 17 residues. Germline assignment: CDR1 SGHTA and CDR2 FQGNSA. This chain uses TRBV7-2 with TRBJ2-3; 8 bases line up with TRBD1. The TCR comes from a human donor with non-small cell lung cancer who had stable disease on radiotherapy plus ipilimumab. Source: peripheral blood, taken from a patient treated with radiotherapy plus ipilimumab. CDR3 bases: TGTGCCAGCAGCTTAGGACAGGGGTTCGGGGGTTCGGATACGCAGTATTTT. This gives the protein CASSLGQGFGGSDTQYF.